Following are 14 T cell receptor beta chains from one sample sequenced in a study of blood T cell repertoires in COVID-19. The method was immunoSEQ multiplex PCR; TCRdb's version includes in-frame clones alone and lacks a portion of them. The table records about 430,000 clones, around nine tenths of them present only once. The sample was PBMCs or T cells enriched from blood (not recorded which). The receptors shown here come from a woman aged 18-30 years who had been exposed to COVID-19.

Note on this clone: Other DNA sequences of this sample code for an identical CDR3. This chain links TRBV4-3 with TRBJ1-4, with D perhaps TRBD1 (5 bases). Germline V gene sequence: CDR1 LGHNA, CDR2 YSLEER. Deletions cut 3 bases from V and 6 bases from J, with 14 bases between. The length of the CDR3 is 15 residues. CDR3 sequence (DNA): TGCGCCAGCAGCCAGGGAGGAACAGGAGATGAAAAACTGTTTTTT. It specifies CASSQGGTGDEKLFF.

This clone was recorded once. This sequence joins TRBV7-6 and TRBJ1-6; D not certain. The CDR3 is 13 amino acids. Germline V gives CDR1 SGHVS, CDR2 FNYEAQ. The ends were cut back, 2 bases at V and 8 bases at J, with 7 bases in the middle. CDR3 region: CASSLQDYSPLHF. The CDR3 nucleotides read TGTGCCAGCAGCTTACAGGACTATTCACCCCTCCACTTT.

V usage is TRBV11-2 and J usage is TRBJ1-1; 12 nucleotides align to TRBD1. The length of the CDR3 is 13 residues. V was clipped by 5 bases and J by 7 bases; unmatched bases: 2. The V gene's germline CDR1 is SGHAT and CDR2 FQNNGV. The CDR3 is CASSRDRGLEAFF. The CDR3 DNA sequence: TGTGCCAGCAGCCGGGACAGGGGGCTTGAAGCTTTCTTT.

The V and J genes are TRBV14 and TRBJ1-3, with D unclear. CDR1 and CDR2 from the germline V gene are SGHDN and FVKESK. The CDR3 covers 15 residues. The V and J ends lost 1 base and 3 bases respectively, with 10 bases between them. The CDR3 protein is CASSQASYFGNTIYF. As DNA, the CDR3 is TGTGCCAGCAGCCAAGCGTCCTACTTTGGAAACACCATATATTTT.

The CDR3 protein is CASSIAGQTNTEAFF. In DNA form, the CDR3 reads TGTGCCAGTAGTATAGCAGGACAGACGAACACTGAAGCTTTCTTT. The chain is built from TRBV19 and TRBJ1-1; D is perhaps TRBD1 (6 bases). This CDR3 is 15 amino acids long. The germline V and J ends were trimmed by 1 base and 1 base, with 10 bases remaining between them. Germline V gene sequence: CDR1 LNHDA, CDR2 SQIVND (reference sequence).

The chain couples TRBV11-2 to TRBJ1-5; 10 positions agree with TRBD1. The CDR3 has 19 residues. The J segment lost 6 bases and the V segment lost 0 bases, leaving 14 bases of the junction unmatched. Germline V gives CDR1 SGHAT, CDR2 FQNNGV. In nucleotides, the CDR3 is TGTGCCAGCAGCTTAGATCGTTTTGGGCCGGGACAGGGGAGTCAGCCCCAGCATTTT. Protein sequence: CASSLDRFGPGQGSQPQHF.

This clone was seen a handful of times. The chain uses TRBV30 and TRBJ1-2; 7 bases map to TRBD1. The CDR3 loop spans 11 amino acids. The V gene's germline CDR1 is GTSNPN and CDR2 SVGIG (reference sequence). V shed 7 bases, J shed 8 bases, and the junction held 7 bases outside the gene matches. The CDR3 sequence: CASKGAGGYTF. The CDR3, as DNA: TGTGCCTCAAAGGGGGCGGGCGGCTACACCTTC.

The rearrangement joins TRBV2 to TRBJ1-1, with a weak D call TRBD1 (6 bases). Between the trimmed V and J ends, which lost 6 bases and 6 bases, there was a span of 14 bases. The length of the CDR3 is 13 residues. Germline V CDR1 and CDR2: SNHLY, FYNNEI. In DNA form, the CDR3 reads TGTGCCAGCAGCGACGAAGGGGGTCCTGAAGCTTTCTTT. It yields the protein CASSDEGGPEAFF.

The chain couples TRBV1 to TRBJ2-2; TRBD2, the table's D call, was not compared with the DNA. TRBV1 is annotated as a pseudogene. The CDR3 covers 18 residues. The chain's CDR3 is CTSSQEGRLAGVPGELFF. The DNA of the CDR3 is TGCACCAGCAGCCAAGAAGGGAGGCTAGCGGGAGTCCCCGGGGAGCTGTTTTTT.

This clone turned up a few times. J is TRBJ2-2 and V is TRBV6-5; D not resolved. CDR1 and CDR2 from the germline V gene are MNHEY and SVGAGI. This CDR3 contains 12 residues. V dropped 2 bases and J dropped 5 bases, with 3 bases sitting between them. DNA of the CDR3: TGTGCCAGCAGTTACCAAACCGGGGAGCTGTTTTTT. This codes for CASSYQTGELFF.

The chain employs TRBV28 and TRBJ1-1, with no clear D. This CDR3 spans 15 amino acids. Trimming took off 6 bases at V and 4 bases at J, with 18 bases between the two ends. Germline V gene sequence: CDR1 MDHEN, CDR2 SYDVKM. The CDR3 coding sequence is TGTGCCAGCAGCTCGACGCAGGTCGTTAGCACTGAAGCTTTCTTT. It is translated as CASSSTQVVSTEAFF.

The J gene is TRBJ1-2, the V gene TRBV11-2; tentatively, D is TRBD1 (6 bases). The germline gives CDR1 SGHAT, CDR2 FQNNGV. V lost 4 bases, J lost 6 bases, and 12 bases lay in between. The CDR3 is made up of 13 amino acids. This chain's CDR3 is CASSSKDSNGYTF. The CDR3 coding sequence is TGTGCCAGCAGCTCCAAGGACAGCAATGGCTACACCTTC.

This rearrangement joins TRBV6-1 to TRBJ1-3; unclear D gene. Germline assignment: CDR1 MNHNS and CDR2 SASEGT. The CDR3 spans 15 residues. The V end lost 1 base, the J end lost 3 bases, and 10 bases lay between the germline ends. In DNA, the CDR3 is TGTGCCAGCAGTGAAGGGGCCAGGATTGGAAACACCATATATTTT. This translates into CASSEGARIGNTIYF.

This clone appeared a single time. The genes are TRBV28 and TRBJ1-2, with D perhaps TRBD1 (6 bases). V dropped 6 bases and J dropped 4 bases, with 24 bases sitting between them. The CDR3 is 17 residues long. Germline V lookup: CDR1 MDHEN, CDR2 SYDVKM. The CDR3 loop reads CASSPLGSTGGVYGYTF. The CDR3 nucleotides read TGTGCCAGCAGCCCCCTTGGCTCGACAGGTGGGGTCTATGGCTACACCTTC.